This TCR delta chain was captured by sequencing in a study of γδ T cells in repeated Plasmodium falciparum infection. About the study: Over roughly 600 days, donors received four mosquito-bite P. falciparum NF54 infections.

Flow sorting of PBMC yielded separate Vgamma9/Vdelta2+ and Vdelta2-negative gammadelta T cell populations for bulk repertoire analysis. TCRdb fed the multiplex PCR reads into CATT to redo clone calling. The profile shows more than 45,000 delta-chain clones, 1.5% to 2% of them singletons. V shed 4 bases and J shed 5 bases, with 23 bases lying between them. Germline assignment: CDR1 TSWWSYY and CDR2 QGS. The CDR3 sequence is 17 residues long. This clone has ten or more counts. The gene calls are TRDV1 and TRDJ1; D may be TRDD2 or TRDD3 (7 bases each). The source is a pool of human donors (malaria-infected and uninfected, not separated). The sequenced sample was gamma-delta T cells from blood. The CDR3 protein is CALGVLPIPAGGDKLIF. CDR3 nucleotides: TGTGCTCTTGGGGTACTTCCTATCCCTGCTGGGGGGGATAAACTCATCTTT.